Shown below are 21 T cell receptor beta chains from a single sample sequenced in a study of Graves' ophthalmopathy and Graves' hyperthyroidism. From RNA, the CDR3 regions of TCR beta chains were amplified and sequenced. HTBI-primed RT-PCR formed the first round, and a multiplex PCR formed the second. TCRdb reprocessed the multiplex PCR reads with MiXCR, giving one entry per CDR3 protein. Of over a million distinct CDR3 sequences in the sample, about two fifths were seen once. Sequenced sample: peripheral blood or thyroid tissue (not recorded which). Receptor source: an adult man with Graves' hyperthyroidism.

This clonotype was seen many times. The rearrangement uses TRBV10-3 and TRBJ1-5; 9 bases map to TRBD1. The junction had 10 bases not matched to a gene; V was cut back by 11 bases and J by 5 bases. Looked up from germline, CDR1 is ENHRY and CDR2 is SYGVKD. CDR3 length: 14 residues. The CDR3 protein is CASSTGGQDQPQHF. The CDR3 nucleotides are TGTGCCTCCTCCACAGGGGGCCAAGATCAGCCCCAGCATTTT.

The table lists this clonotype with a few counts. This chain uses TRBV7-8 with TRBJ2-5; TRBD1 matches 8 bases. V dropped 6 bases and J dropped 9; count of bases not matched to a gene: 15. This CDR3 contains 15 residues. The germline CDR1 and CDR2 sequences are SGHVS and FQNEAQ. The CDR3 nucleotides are TGTGCCAGCAGGTCTGGGACAGGTTATCCATCGGCCCAGTACTTC. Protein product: CASRSGTGYPSAQYF.

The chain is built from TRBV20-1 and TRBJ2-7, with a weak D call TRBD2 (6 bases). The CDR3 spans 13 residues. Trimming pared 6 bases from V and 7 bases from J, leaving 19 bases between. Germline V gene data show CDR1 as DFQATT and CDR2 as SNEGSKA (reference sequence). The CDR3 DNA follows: TGCAGTGCGGCCGGGACTGAGGCTCTAGAGCAGTACTTC. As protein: CSAAGTEALEQYF.

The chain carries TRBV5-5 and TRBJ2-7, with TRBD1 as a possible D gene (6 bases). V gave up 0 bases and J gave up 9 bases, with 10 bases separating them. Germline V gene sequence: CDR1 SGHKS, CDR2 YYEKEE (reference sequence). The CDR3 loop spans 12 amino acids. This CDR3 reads CASSLVPRGQYF. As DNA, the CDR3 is TGTGCCAGCAGCTTGGTGCCCAGGGGGCAGTACTTC.

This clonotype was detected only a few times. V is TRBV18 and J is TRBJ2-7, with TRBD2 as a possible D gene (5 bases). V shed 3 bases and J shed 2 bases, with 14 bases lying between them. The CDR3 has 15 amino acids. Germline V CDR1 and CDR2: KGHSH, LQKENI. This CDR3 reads CASSPRLASTYEQYF. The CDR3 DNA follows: TGTGCCAGCTCACCGCGATTAGCGAGTACCTACGAGCAGTACTTC.

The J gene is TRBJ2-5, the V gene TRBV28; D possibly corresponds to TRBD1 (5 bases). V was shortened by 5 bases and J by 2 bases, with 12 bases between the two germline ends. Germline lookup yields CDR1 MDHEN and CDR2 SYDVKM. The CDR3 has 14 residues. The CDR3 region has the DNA TGTGCCAGCAGTACACCGACAGTGCAAGAGACCCAGTACTTC. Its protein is CASSTPTVQETQYF.

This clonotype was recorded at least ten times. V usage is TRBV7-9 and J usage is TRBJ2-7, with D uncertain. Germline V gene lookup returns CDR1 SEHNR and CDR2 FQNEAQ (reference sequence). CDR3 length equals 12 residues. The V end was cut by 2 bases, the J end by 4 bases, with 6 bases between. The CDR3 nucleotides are TGTGCCAGCAGCTTATCGGGTTACGAGCAGTACTTC. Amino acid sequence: CASSLSGYEQYF.

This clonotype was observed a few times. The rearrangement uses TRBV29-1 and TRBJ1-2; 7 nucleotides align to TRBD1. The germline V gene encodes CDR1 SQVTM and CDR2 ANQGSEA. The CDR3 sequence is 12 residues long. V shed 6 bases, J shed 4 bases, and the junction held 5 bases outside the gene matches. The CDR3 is CSVATGFYGYTF. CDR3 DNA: TGCAGCGTCGCGACAGGGTTCTATGGCTACACCTTC.

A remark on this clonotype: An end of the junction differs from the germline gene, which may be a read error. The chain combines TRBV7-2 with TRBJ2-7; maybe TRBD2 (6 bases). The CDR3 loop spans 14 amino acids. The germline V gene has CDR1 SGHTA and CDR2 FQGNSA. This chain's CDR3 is CATSPVGRDYEQYF. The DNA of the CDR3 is TGTGCCACCAGCCCCGTCGGGCGGGACTACGAGCAGTACTTC.

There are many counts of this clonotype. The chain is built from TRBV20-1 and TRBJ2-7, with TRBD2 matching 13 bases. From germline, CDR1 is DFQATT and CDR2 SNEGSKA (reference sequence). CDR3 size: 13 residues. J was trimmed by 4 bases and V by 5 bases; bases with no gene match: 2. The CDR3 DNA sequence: TGCAGTGCTGGACTAGCGGGAGTTTACGAGCAGTACTTC. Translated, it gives CSAGLAGVYEQYF.

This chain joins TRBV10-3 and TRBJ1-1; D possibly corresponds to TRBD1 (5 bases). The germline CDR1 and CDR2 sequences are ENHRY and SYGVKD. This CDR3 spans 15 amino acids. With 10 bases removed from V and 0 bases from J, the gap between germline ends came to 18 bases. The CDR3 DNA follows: TGTGCCACGTATGGAGGGGAGGGTATGAACACTGAAGCTTTCTTT. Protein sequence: CATYGGEGMNTEAFF.

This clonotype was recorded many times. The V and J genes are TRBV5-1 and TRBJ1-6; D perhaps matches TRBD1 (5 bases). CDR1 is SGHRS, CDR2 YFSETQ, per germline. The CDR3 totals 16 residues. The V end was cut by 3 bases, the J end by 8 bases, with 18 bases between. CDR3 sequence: CASSWTIGTGDSPLHF. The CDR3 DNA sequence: TGCGCCAGCAGCTGGACCATCGGGACTGGGGATTCACCCCTCCACTTT.

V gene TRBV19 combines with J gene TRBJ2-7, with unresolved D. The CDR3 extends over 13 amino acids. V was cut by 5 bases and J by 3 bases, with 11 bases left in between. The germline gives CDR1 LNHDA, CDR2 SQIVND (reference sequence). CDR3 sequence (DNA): TGTGCCAGTAGTGGTCGGAAGTTCTACGAGCAGTACTTC. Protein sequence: CASSGRKFYEQYF.

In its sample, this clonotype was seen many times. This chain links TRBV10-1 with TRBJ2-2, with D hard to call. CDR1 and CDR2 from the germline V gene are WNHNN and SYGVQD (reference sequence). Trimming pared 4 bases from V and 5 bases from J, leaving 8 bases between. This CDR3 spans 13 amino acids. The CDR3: CASSASRTGELFF. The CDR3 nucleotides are TGCGCCAGCAGTGCCTCTAGAACCGGGGAGCTGTTTTTT.

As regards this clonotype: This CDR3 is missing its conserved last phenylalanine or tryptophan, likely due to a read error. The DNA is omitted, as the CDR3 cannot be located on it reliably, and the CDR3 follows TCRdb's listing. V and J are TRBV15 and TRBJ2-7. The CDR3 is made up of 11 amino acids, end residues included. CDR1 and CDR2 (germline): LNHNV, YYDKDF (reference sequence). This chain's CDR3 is CATSKIRYIQQ.

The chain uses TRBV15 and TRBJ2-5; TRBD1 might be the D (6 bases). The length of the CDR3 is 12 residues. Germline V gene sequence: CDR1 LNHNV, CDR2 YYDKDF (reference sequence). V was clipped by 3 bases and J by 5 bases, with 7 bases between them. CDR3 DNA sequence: TGTGCCACCAGCAGTGACAGGGAGACCCAGTACTTC. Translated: CATSSDRETQYF.

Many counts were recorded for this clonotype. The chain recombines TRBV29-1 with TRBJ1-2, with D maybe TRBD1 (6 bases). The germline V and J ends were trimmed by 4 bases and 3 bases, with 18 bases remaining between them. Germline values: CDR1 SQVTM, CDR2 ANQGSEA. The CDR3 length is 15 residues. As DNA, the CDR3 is TGCAGCGTTGCACAGGGACCTCGTAGGGACTATGGCTACACCTTC. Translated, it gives CSVAQGPRRDYGYTF.

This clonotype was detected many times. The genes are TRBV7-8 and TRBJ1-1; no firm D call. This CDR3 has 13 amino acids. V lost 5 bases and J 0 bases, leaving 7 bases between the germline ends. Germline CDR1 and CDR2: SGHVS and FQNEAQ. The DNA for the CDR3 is TGTGCCAGCAGCCCTAGGGTGAACACTGAAGCTTTCTTT. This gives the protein CASSPRVNTEAFF.

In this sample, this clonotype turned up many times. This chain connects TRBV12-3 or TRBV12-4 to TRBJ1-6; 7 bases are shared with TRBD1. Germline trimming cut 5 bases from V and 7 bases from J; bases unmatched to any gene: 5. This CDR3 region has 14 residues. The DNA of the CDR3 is TGTGCCAGCAGTCAAACGGGACAGAATTCACCCCTCCACTTT. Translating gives CASSQTGQNSPLHF.

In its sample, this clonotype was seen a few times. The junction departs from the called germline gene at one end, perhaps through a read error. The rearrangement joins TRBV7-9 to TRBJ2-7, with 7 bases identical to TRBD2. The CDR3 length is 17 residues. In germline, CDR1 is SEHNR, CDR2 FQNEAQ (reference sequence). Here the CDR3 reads CASSLLSPRESSYEQYF. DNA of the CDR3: TGCGCCAGCAGCTTGTTATCACCGCGGGAGAGCTCCTACGAGCAGTACTTC. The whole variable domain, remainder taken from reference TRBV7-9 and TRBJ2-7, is DTGVSQNPRHKITKRGQNVTFRCDPISEHNRLYWYRQTLGQGPEFLTYFQNEAQLEKSRLLSDRFSAERPKGSFSTLEIQRTEQGDSAMYLCASSLLSPRESSYEQYFGPGTRLTVT.

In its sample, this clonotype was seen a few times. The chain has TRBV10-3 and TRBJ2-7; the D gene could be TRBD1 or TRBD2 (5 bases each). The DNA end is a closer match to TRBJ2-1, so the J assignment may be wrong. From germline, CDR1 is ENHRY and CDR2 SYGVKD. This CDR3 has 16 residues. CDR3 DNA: TGTGCCATCAGTGCCGAGGGACCGGGTACCTACAATGAGCAGTTCTTC. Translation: CAISAEGPGTYNEQFF.